These 16 T cell receptor beta chains originate from one sample sequenced in a study of CD8 T cells in Susac syndrome. Random hexamers were used to reverse transcribe the RNA input (about 0.45 to 1 ug). One entry per CDR3 protein, called by TCRdb with MiXCR from the immunoSEQ multiplex PCR reads. The repertoire holds roughly 200,000 distinct CDR3 sequences, with 85% to 95% as singletons. Sequencing was performed on CD4+ T cells from PBMCs. The receptors were sampled from a human donor with Susac syndrome.

The V gene is TRBV5-6, the J gene TRBJ1-2; 9 bases fit TRBD1. The ends lost 5 bases at V and 6 bases at J; junction bases unmatched: 5. Looked up from germline, CDR1 is SGHDT and CDR2 is YYEEEE. The CDR3 covers 13 residues. CDR3 DNA: TGTGCCAGCAGACCCTGGGACAGGGATGGCTACACCTTC. This codes for CASRPWDRDGYTF.

The rearrangement links TRBV4-2 to TRBJ2-5; TRBD1 matches 8 bases. CDR3 size: 14 residues. Trimming cost V 4 bases and J 1 base; bases outside gene matches: 2. CDR1 is LGHNA and CDR2 is YNFKEQ in the germline V gene. This chain's CDR3 is CASSPGGPQETQYF. The CDR3 DNA sequence: TGTGCCAGCAGCCCAGGGGGCCCCCAAGAGACCCAGTACTTC.

The V and J genes are TRBV7-9 and TRBJ1-2; tentatively, D is TRBD1 (6 bases). The V end was cut by 3 bases, the J end by 2 bases, with 13 bases between. Per the germline V gene, CDR1 is SEHNR and CDR2 is FQNEAQ (reference sequence). CDR3 length: 15 residues. The CDR3 loop reads CASSLGSQGNYGYTF. The CDR3 DNA sequence: TGTGCCAGCAGCTTGGGGAGCCAGGGGAACTATGGCTACACCTTC.

The chain joins TRBV27 to TRBJ2-1; a weak D match, TRBD1 (6 bases). CDR1 is MNHEY, CDR2 SMNVEV, per germline (reference sequence). The CDR3 is 15 residues long. Deletions cut 9 bases from V and 3 bases from J, with 18 bases between. The DNA for the CDR3 is TGTGCCAGTAATACCGCCCGAGGGGGCTACAATGAGCAGTTCTTC. This codes for CASNTARGGYNEQFF.

V gene TRBV4-1 combines with J gene TRBJ2-4, with 13 positions matching TRBD2. Germline V gene sequence: CDR1 MGHRA, CDR2 YSYEKL. Trimming cost V 1 base and J 8 bases; bases outside gene matches: 8. The CDR3 has 17 residues. CDR3 sequence reads: CASSQVRLAGGSDIQYF. Written as DNA, the CDR3 is TGCGCCAGCAGCCAAGTTAGACTAGCGGGGGGCTCGGACATTCAGTACTTC.

The chain joins TRBV12-3 or TRBV12-4 to TRBJ2-1, with D uncertain. CDR3 length: 15 amino acids. The V gene lost 2 bases and the J gene lost 0 bases, with 8 bases spanning the gap. The CDR3 coding sequence is TGTGCCAGCAGTTTAAGGGCCGTCTCCTACAATGAGCAGTTCTTC. This codes for CASSLRAVSYNEQFF.

The genes are TRBV20-1 and TRBJ1-2; TRBD1 matches at 7 bases. Trimming removed 6 bases from V and 4 bases from J; junction bases left unmatched: 8. This CDR3 comprises 13 residues. The germline V gene has CDR1 DFQATT and CDR2 SNEGSKA (reference sequence). The CDR3 DNA is TGCAGTGCCCTGGACAGGACCGCCTATGGCTACACCTTC. Protein: CSALDRTAYGYTF.

The chain joins TRBV6-6 to TRBJ1-2; TRBD1 might be the D (5 bases). Trimming stripped 3 bases from V and 0 bases from J, with 11 bases between. CDR3 size: 15 residues. Germline V gives CDR1 MNHNY, CDR2 SVGAGI (reference sequence). The CDR3 loop reads CASSYLSGPNYGYTF. In DNA, the CDR3 is TGTGCCAGCAGTTATTTATCGGGGCCTAACTATGGCTACACCTTC.

The CDR3 protein is CASRELNTEAFF. CDR3 nucleotide sequence: TGTGCCAGCCGCGAATTGAACACTGAAGCTTTCTTT. The chain carries TRBV6-1 and TRBJ1-1; D gene unclear. Trimming took 8 bases from V and 0 from J, leaving 7 bases between them. CDR3 length: 12 amino acids. CDR1 MNHNS and CDR2 SASEGT come from the germline V gene.

The genes are TRBV6-5 and TRBJ1-6; D not certain. The V end was cut by 4 bases, the J end by 9 bases, with 13 bases between. CDR3 length equals 14 residues. Germline loops: CDR1 MNHEY, CDR2 SVGAGI. DNA of the CDR3: TGTGCCAGCAGTTCGACCGTGAGTGGTTCACCCCTCCACTTT. This gives the protein CASSSTVSGSPLHF.

The chain joins TRBV2 to TRBJ1-2; D is perhaps TRBD1 (5 bases). The CDR3 covers 16 residues. Germline CDR1 and CDR2: SNHLY and FYNNEI. The V end lost 4 bases, the J end lost 4 bases, and 19 bases lay between the germline ends. This CDR3 is CASSAGGSLYGYGYTF. In DNA, the CDR3 is TGTGCCAGCAGTGCCGGGGGTTCCCTCTACGGCTATGGCTACACCTTC.

The J gene is TRBJ2-1, the V gene TRBV4-2; perhaps TRBD1 as D (6 bases). Trimming cost V 3 bases and J 8 bases, with 17 bases left between them. CDR3 size: 15 residues. Germline V gene data show CDR1 as LGHNA and CDR2 as YNFKEQ. As DNA, the CDR3 is TGTGCCAGCAGCCAGGCGACAGGTCTCAGGGATGAGCAGTTCTTC. Translated: CASSQATGLRDEQFF.

The chain uses TRBV5-1 and TRBJ2-5; D gene unclear. This CDR3 comprises 14 residues. V was trimmed by 0 bases and J by 1 base, leaving 7 bases between them. CDR1 and CDR2 from the germline V gene are SGHRS and YFSETQ. The CDR3 region has the DNA TGCGCCAGCAGCTTGGCGCAGGTCCAAGAGACCCAGTACTTC. Protein sequence: CASSLAQVQETQYF.

The chain uses TRBV29-1 and TRBJ2-6; 12 nucleotides agree with TRBD2. Germline V gene sequence: CDR1 SQVTM, CDR2 ANQGSEA. Trimming at V came to 6 bases and at J to 0 bases, leaving 12 bases not matched to a gene. The CDR3 is made up of 19 amino acids. The CDR3 spells CSVGAGTSGLSSGANVLTF. The CDR3, as DNA: TGCAGCGTGGGGGCCGGGACTAGCGGGCTGAGCTCTGGGGCCAACGTCCTGACTTTC.

The V call is TRBV15, the J call TRBJ2-5, with D maybe TRBD1 (6 bases). This CDR3 region has 13 residues. Trimming shortened V by 5 bases and J by 1 base, and 8 bases separated the two germline ends. CDR1 is LNHNV and CDR2 is YYDKDF in the germline V gene (reference sequence). The CDR3 is CATSSRGQETQYF. The CDR3 coding sequence is TGTGCCACCAGCTCCAGGGGCCAAGAGACCCAGTACTTC.

The rearrangement uses TRBV28 and TRBJ2-7; D gene ambiguous. Germline assignment: CDR1 MDHEN and CDR2 SYDVKM. Trimming left V 11 bases short and J 2 bases short, with 16 bases between. The CDR3 extends over 13 amino acids. The chain's CDR3 is CAATDLATYEQYF. CDR3 DNA: TGTGCCGCGACCGACTTGGCGACCTACGAGCAGTACTTC.